This TCR beta chain was profiled in a study of cytomegalovirus exposure and HLA in healthy donors. With 2 bases clipped from V and 4 bases from J, the junction kept 8 bases outside the gene matches. Germline V CDR1 and CDR2: SGHTA, FQGNSA. The CDR3 loop spans 16 amino acids. The PCR made use of 60 Vbeta and 13 Jbeta primers. Assay: immunoSEQ multiplex PCR; the TCRdb copy retains only in-frame clones and omits some. This table has over 100,000 clones, around 87% appearing once. The receptor was derived from a woman in her 30s in good health and CMV-seronegative. The sequencing sample was made of PBMCs. The V and J genes are TRBV7-2 and TRBJ2-5; 9 bases fit TRBD2. The CDR3 nucleotides are TGTGCCAGCAGCTTAATTGGCGGGGGGGCAGGAGAGACCCAGTACTTC. The encoded protein is CASSLIGGGAGETQYF.